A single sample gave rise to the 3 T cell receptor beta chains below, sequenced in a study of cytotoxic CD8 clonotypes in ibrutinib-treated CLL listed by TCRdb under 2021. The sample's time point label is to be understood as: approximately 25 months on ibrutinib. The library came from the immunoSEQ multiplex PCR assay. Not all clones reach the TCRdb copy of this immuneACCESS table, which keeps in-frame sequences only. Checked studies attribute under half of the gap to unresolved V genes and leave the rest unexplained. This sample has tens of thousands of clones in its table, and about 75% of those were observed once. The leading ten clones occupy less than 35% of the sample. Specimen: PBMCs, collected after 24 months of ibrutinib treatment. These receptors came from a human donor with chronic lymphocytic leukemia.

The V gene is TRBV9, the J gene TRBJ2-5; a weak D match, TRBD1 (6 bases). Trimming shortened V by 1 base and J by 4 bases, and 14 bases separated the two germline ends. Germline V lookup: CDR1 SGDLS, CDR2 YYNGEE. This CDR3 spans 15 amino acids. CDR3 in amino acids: CASSVWGREGETQYF. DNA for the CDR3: TGTGCCAGCAGCGTATGGGGGCGCGAGGGAGAGACCCAGTACTTC.

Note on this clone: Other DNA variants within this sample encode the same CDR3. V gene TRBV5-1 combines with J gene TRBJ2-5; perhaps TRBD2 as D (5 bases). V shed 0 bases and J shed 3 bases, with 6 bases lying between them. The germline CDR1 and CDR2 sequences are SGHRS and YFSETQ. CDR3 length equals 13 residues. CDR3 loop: CASSLVSEETQYF. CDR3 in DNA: TGCGCCAGCAGCTTGGTTAGCGAAGAGACCCAGTACTTC.

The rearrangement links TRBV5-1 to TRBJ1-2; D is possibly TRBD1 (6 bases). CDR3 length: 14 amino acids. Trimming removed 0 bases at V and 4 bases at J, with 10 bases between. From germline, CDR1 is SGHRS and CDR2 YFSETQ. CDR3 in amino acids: CASSLGGQIYGYTF. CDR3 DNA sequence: TGCGCCAGCAGCTTGGGGGGGCAGATCTATGGCTACACCTTC.